A single T cell receptor beta chain is shown here with its context. Each subset's genomic DNA was shared equally among a number of immunoSEQ plates. In the original processing: ImmunoSEQ gave junction-only sequences without quality scores, so filtering differed. Repertoires were generated with immunoSEQ multiplex PCR, while TCRdb's copy carries only in-frame clones and drops some. V, J and clone size were drawn from that table, and D and trimming were deduced from the DNA. Of about 2 million clones listed, approximately 94% are singletons. Terminally differentiated effector memory CD45RA+ cells were excluded from the naive CD8 cells, which were CD45RO-negative and positively selected for CCR7. These data are taken from a study of shared clonotypes between healthy human individuals. This clonotype was sampled from a man between 18 and 35 years old in good health. Specimen: naive CD8+ T cells sorted from blood.

DNA for the CDR3: TGTGCCAGCGAGAAGGGGGACACCCAAGAGACCCAGTACTTC. Its translation is CASEKGDTQETQYF. The chain couples TRBV2 to TRBJ2-5, with D perhaps TRBD1 (6 bases). The V gene's germline CDR1 is SNHLY and CDR2 FYNNEI. CDR3 length: 14 residues. V was cut by 8 bases and J by 1 base, with 14 bases left in between.